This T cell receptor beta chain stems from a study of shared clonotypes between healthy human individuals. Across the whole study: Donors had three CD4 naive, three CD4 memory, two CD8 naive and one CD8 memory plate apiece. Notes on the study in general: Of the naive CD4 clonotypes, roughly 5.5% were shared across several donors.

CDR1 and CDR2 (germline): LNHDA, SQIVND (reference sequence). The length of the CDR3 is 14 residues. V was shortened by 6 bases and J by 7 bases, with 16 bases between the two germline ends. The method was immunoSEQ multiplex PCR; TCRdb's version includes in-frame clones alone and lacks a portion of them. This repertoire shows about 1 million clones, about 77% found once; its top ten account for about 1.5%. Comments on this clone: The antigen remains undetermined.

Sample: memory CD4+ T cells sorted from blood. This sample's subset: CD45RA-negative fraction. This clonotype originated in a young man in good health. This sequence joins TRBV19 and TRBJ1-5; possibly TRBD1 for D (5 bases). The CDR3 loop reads CASRSGTSNQPQHF. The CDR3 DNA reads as TGTGCCAGTAGGTCCGGGACTTCGAACCAGCCCCAGCATTTT. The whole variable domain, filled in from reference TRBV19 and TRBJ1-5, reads DGGITQSPKYLFRKEGQNVTLSCEQNLNHDAMYWYRQDPGQGLRLIYYSQIVNDFQKGDIAEGYSVSREKKESFPLTVTSAQKNPTAFYLCASRSGTSNQPQHFGDGTRLSIL.